Listed below are T cell receptor beta chains from one sample, sequenced in a study of Graves' ophthalmopathy and Graves' hyperthyroidism. TCRdb re-analysed the multiplex PCR reads in MiXCR, keeping a single row per CDR3 protein. Of some 1.1 million distinct CDR3 sequences detected, about 35% appear once; the ten largest clones hold more than 9.5%. Sequenced: peripheral blood or thyroid tissue (not recorded which). These receptors came from an adult man with Graves' hyperthyroidism. Each CDR3 is given with its conserved first and last residue. A D gene is named only where the DNA matches it firmly. Not every row has a clone size; where given, it reads once, few, many or a size class.

j_call: TRBJ1-5
v_call: TRBV10-3
clone_size: .
d_call: TRBD1
cdr3_nt: TGTGCCGCCGGGGCCGGGACAGCAATCCAGCCCCAGCATTTT
cdr3_aa: CAAGAGTAIQPQHF

j_call: TRBJ1-1
v_call: TRBV5-1
clone_size: many
d_call: TRBD1
cdr3_nt: TGCGCCAGCAGCGGGACAGGGGGCGACACTGAAGCTTTCTTT
cdr3_aa: CASSGTGGDTEAFF

j_call: TRBJ2-5
v_call: TRBV11-2
clone_size: many
d_call: .
cdr3_nt: TGTGCCAGCAGATTGACAGGGACTCAAGAGACCCAGTACTTC
cdr3_aa: CASRLTGTQETQYF

j_call: TRBJ2-2
v_call: TRBV27
clone_size: once
d_call: .
cdr3_nt: TGTGCCAGCACGTCGGCAGGGCCGGGTGTCGGGGAGCTGTTTTTT
cdr3_aa: CASTSAGPGVGELFF

j_call: TRBJ2-5
v_call: TRBV12-3/TRBV12-4
clone_size: many
d_call: .
cdr3_nt: TGTGCCAGCAGTTTCGGGCAGGGTCACGAGACCCAGTACTTC
cdr3_aa: CASSFGQGHETQYF

j_call: TRBJ2-2
v_call: TRBV11-2
clone_size: .
d_call: .
cdr3_nt: TGTGCCAGCAGCTTGGGACTCCGGCGCACCGGGGAGCTGTTTTTT
cdr3_aa: CASSLGLRRTGELFF

j_call: TRBJ1-6
v_call: TRBV7-2
clone_size: many
d_call: TRBD1
cdr3_nt: TGTGCCAGCAGCTTAACAGGGGGAGGGAATTCACCCCTCCACTTT
cdr3_aa: CASSLTGGGNSPLHF

j_call: TRBJ2-7
v_call: TRBV7-3
clone_size: .
d_call: TRBD1
cdr3_nt: TGTGCCAGCAGTAAGACAGGGGGCTCTAACGAGCAGTACTTC
cdr3_aa: CASSKTGGSNEQYF

j_call: TRBJ2-7
v_call: TRBV19
clone_size: few
d_call: TRBD2
cdr3_nt: TGTGCCAGTAGTATCGCGCTAGCGGGACGCTACGAGCAGTACTTC
cdr3_aa: CASSIALAGRYEQYF

j_call: TRBJ2-5
v_call: TRBV7-2
clone_size: few
d_call: TRBD1
cdr3_nt: TGTGCCAGCAGCCAAGGACAGGGTGAACAAGAGACCCAGTACTTC
cdr3_aa: CASSQGQGEQETQYF

j_call: TRBJ2-6
v_call: TRBV29-1
clone_size: few
d_call: .
cdr3_nt: TGCAGCGTTCTCAGGTGGGAGGATGGGGCCAACGTCCTGACTTTC
cdr3_aa: CSVLRWEDGANVLTF

j_call: TRBJ2-5
v_call: TRBV7-2
clone_size: .
d_call: .
cdr3_nt: TGTGCCAGCAGCTTTGCCGTACACCAAGAGACCCAGTACTTC
cdr3_aa: CASSFAVHQETQYF

j_call: TRBJ2-7
v_call: TRBV29-1
clone_size: .
d_call: TRBD2
cdr3_nt: TGCAGCTATAGGACTAGCGAGACAGGGAGAGCCTACGAGCAGTACTTC
cdr3_aa: CSYRTSETGRAYEQYF

j_call: TRBJ1-5
v_call: TRBV29-1
clone_size: many
d_call: .
cdr3_nt: TGCAGCGCAAGAGATCAGGGCAGCGGTCAGCCCCAGCATTTT
cdr3_aa: CSARDQGSGQPQHF

j_call: TRBJ1-4
v_call: TRBV4-1
clone_size: few
d_call: .
cdr3_nt: TGCGCCAGCGGAGAGATTAATGAAAAACTGTTTTTT
cdr3_aa: CASGEINEKLFF

j_call: TRBJ2-7
v_call: TRBV14
clone_size: once
d_call: TRBD1
cdr3_nt: TGTGCCAGCAGCCAGGGCCCGGGACAGAAATACGAGCAGTACTTC
cdr3_aa: CASSQGPGQKYEQYF

j_call: TRBJ2-2
v_call: TRBV20-1
clone_size: .
d_call: .
cdr3_nt: TGCAGTGCCACGGCGACCACTATGACAGGCGACACCGGGGAGCTGTTTTTT
cdr3_aa: CSATATTMTGDTGELFF

j_call: TRBJ2-6
v_call: TRBV19
clone_size: many
d_call: .
cdr3_nt: TGTGCCAGTAGTCCTGGGGCCAACGTCCTGACTTTC
cdr3_aa: CASSPGANVLTF

j_call: TRBJ1-4
v_call: TRBV4-3
clone_size: few
d_call: .
cdr3_nt: TGCGCCAGCAGCGAAGGAGGGGGAATGGGTGAAAAACTGTTTTTT
cdr3_aa: CASSEGGGMGEKLFF

j_call: TRBJ1-5
v_call: TRBV7-2
clone_size: many
d_call: .
cdr3_nt: TGTGCCAGCAGCTTAGCAGGAGTAGGACAGCCCCAGCATTTT
cdr3_aa: CASSLAGVGQPQHF

j_call: TRBJ1-1
v_call: TRBV30
clone_size: .
d_call: .
cdr3_nt: TGTGCCTGGAGCCTGAGGGGGAACATGAACACTGAAGCTTTCTTT
cdr3_aa: CAWSLRGNMNTEAFF

j_call: TRBJ2-7
v_call: TRBV7-2
clone_size: many
d_call: .
cdr3_nt: TGTGCCAGCAGCTTAGCCCACAGGGTAGACGAGCAGTACTTC
cdr3_aa: CASSLAHRVDEQYF

j_call: TRBJ1-2
v_call: TRBV7-9
clone_size: .
d_call: .
cdr3_nt: TGTGCCAGTAGCAGCAACGGGACAAGAAACTATGGCTACACCTTC
cdr3_aa: CASSSNGTRNYGYTF

j_call: TRBJ2-5
v_call: TRBV7-9
clone_size: .
d_call: .
cdr3_nt: TGTGCCAGCAGCTGGGGCCCGTCGGGGAAAAAAAAAGAGACCCAGTACTTC
cdr3_aa: CASSWGPSGKKKETQYF

j_call: TRBJ2-5
v_call: TRBV12-5
clone_size: .
d_call: .
cdr3_nt: TGTGCTAGTGGTACCGCGGGGACCCAGTACTTC
cdr3_aa: CASGTAGTQYF

j_call: TRBJ1-2
v_call: TRBV6-1
clone_size: many
d_call: .
cdr3_nt: TGTGCCAGCAGTGAAACAGGGTTCTATGGCTACACCTTC
cdr3_aa: CASSETGFYGYTF

j_call: TRBJ1-5
v_call: TRBV29-1
clone_size: .
d_call: .
cdr3_nt: TGCAGCGTTGGTCAGGGAGGGCGCGATCAGCCCCAGCATTTT
cdr3_aa: CSVGQGGRDQPQHF

j_call: TRBJ2-5
v_call: TRBV3-1
clone_size: .
d_call: .
cdr3_nt: TGTGCCAGCAGTCCTATGCAGTACCAAGAGACCCAGTACTTC
cdr3_aa: CASSPMQYQETQYF

j_call: TRBJ1-2
v_call: TRBV4-3
clone_size: few
d_call: TRBD1
cdr3_nt: TGCGCCAGCAGCCAAGAATCAGGGGGGAGCTATGGCTACACCTTC
cdr3_aa: CASSQESGGSYGYTF

j_call: TRBJ1-2
v_call: TRBV4-3
clone_size: many
d_call: .
cdr3_nt: TGCGCCAGCAGCCAAGATCCAGGGGCTGGCGGCTACACCTTC
cdr3_aa: CASSQDPGAGGYTF

j_call: TRBJ2-5
v_call: TRBV12-3/TRBV12-4
clone_size: many
d_call: .
cdr3_nt: TGTGCCAGCAGTTTGGAGATGGGAGGAGAGACCCAGTACTTC
cdr3_aa: CASSLEMGGETQYF

j_call: TRBJ1-2
v_call: TRBV12-3/TRBV12-4
clone_size: many
d_call: .
cdr3_nt: TGTGCCAGCAGTTTAGGTCACGGCTATGGCTACACCTTC
cdr3_aa: CASSLGHGYGYTF

j_call: TRBJ2-7
v_call: TRBV5-8
clone_size: .
d_call: TRBD1
cdr3_nt: TGTGCCAGCAGCTCACCGGGACAGGGTTTTGTCGAGCAGTACTTC
cdr3_aa: CASSSPGQGFVEQYF

j_call: TRBJ1-4
v_call: TRBV12-3/TRBV12-4
clone_size: few
d_call: .
cdr3_nt: TGTGCCAGCAGTTTACGTCAGGGGCGAGGGGGTGATGAAAAACTGTTTTTT
cdr3_aa: CASSLRQGRGGDEKLFF

j_call: TRBJ1-5
v_call: TRBV12-3/TRBV12-4
clone_size: .
d_call: .
cdr3_nt: TGTGCCAGCAGTTTAAGGGGCGGGGGTCAGCCCCAGCATTTT
cdr3_aa: CASSLRGGGQPQHF

j_call: TRBJ1-3
v_call: TRBV29-1
clone_size: once
d_call: .
cdr3_nt: TGCAGCCCCACAGGGAGAGCCATATATTTT
cdr3_aa: CSPTGRAIYF

j_call: TRBJ2-5
v_call: TRBV2
clone_size: .
d_call: .
cdr3_nt: TGTGCCAGCAGTGATTGGCGAGAGACCCAGTACTTC
cdr3_aa: CASSDWRETQYF

j_call: TRBJ1-1
v_call: TRBV9
clone_size: .
d_call: TRBD1
cdr3_nt: TGTGCCAGCAGCGCAGGGGGGGGGAAAGCTTTCTTT
cdr3_aa: CASSAGGGKAFF

j_call: TRBJ2-7
v_call: TRBV25-1
clone_size: few
d_call: TRBD1
cdr3_nt: TGTGCCAGCAGTGAATATTCAGGGGGCACCTACGAGCAGTACTTC
cdr3_aa: CASSEYSGGTYEQYF

j_call: TRBJ2-7
v_call: TRBV2
clone_size: .
d_call: TRBD1
cdr3_nt: TGTGCCAGCAGTTATTATACAGGGGCTGTTGGCGAGCAGTACTTC
cdr3_aa: CASSYYTGAVGEQYF

j_call: TRBJ2-5
v_call: TRBV11-2
clone_size: many
d_call: TRBD1
cdr3_nt: TGTGCCAGCAGCCCAGGAAGGGGGCACTTACTCCAAGAGACCCAGTACTTC
cdr3_aa: CASSPGRGHLLQETQYF

j_call: TRBJ1-1
v_call: TRBV3-1
clone_size: few
d_call: .
cdr3_nt: TGTGCCAGCAGCCAAGCGTGGGTACCTAACACTGAAGCTTTCTTT
cdr3_aa: CASSQAWVPNTEAFF

j_call: TRBJ1-6
v_call: TRBV10-3
clone_size: many
d_call: TRBD1
cdr3_nt: TGTGCCATCAGTGAGGCCTTACAGGGGGCTCAGGGTTCACCCCTCCACTTT
cdr3_aa: CAISEALQGAQGSPLHF

j_call: TRBJ2-5
v_call: TRBV2
clone_size: .
d_call: TRBD1
cdr3_nt: TGTGCCAGCAGAGCGGGACAGGGGCCTCAGGGGACCCAGTACTTC
cdr3_aa: CASRAGQGPQGTQYF

j_call: TRBJ1-2
v_call: TRBV28
clone_size: once
d_call: .
cdr3_nt: TGTGCCAGCACCCCCTCGGGGGATCGGGGCTACACCTTC
cdr3_aa: CASTPSGDRGYTF

j_call: TRBJ2-3
v_call: TRBV15
clone_size: .
d_call: .
cdr3_nt: TGTGCCACCAGCACAACCAGGGTTAGGAGCACAGATACGCAGTATTTT
cdr3_aa: CATSTTRVRSTDTQYF

j_call: TRBJ2-7
v_call: TRBV2
clone_size: .
d_call: TRBD2
cdr3_nt: TGTGCCAGCAGTTTAGCGGGGTCGCGGGAGCAGTACTTC
cdr3_aa: CASSLAGSREQYF

j_call: TRBJ2-5
v_call: TRBV6-6
clone_size: few
d_call: .
cdr3_nt: TGTGCCAGCAGTTACACACGGGGTCAAATGGAGACCCAGTACTTC
cdr3_aa: CASSYTRGQMETQYF

j_call: TRBJ2-7
v_call: TRBV25-1
clone_size: .
d_call: .
cdr3_nt: TGTGCCAGCAGTTTTATGACCCTTGTCGGAGAGCAGTACTTC
cdr3_aa: CASSFMTLVGEQYF

j_call: TRBJ1-3
v_call: TRBV19
clone_size: .
d_call: TRBD1
cdr3_nt: TGTGCCAGTAGCATCGGGACAGACCGCATTCGAAACACCATATATTTT
cdr3_aa: CASSIGTDRIRNTIYF

j_call: TRBJ1-2
v_call: TRBV4-1
clone_size: .
d_call: .
cdr3_nt: TGCGCCAGCAGCCAAGAAGAAGATACTAACTATGGCTACACCTTC
cdr3_aa: CASSQEEDTNYGYTF

j_call: TRBJ2-5
v_call: TRBV29-1
clone_size: .
d_call: TRBD1
cdr3_nt: TGCAGCGTTGGGACAGGGGCCCAAGAGACCCAGTACTTC
cdr3_aa: CSVGTGAQETQYF

j_call: TRBJ1-1
v_call: TRBV19
clone_size: many
d_call: .
cdr3_nt: TGTGCCAGTAGTTTAGTCCATTTGACAGGCGGTGAAGGTTTCTTT
cdr3_aa: CASSLVHLTGGEGFF

j_call: TRBJ2-7
v_call: TRBV10-3
clone_size: .
d_call: .
cdr3_nt: TGTGCCATCAGTCGGGCGGACCTCTACTACGAGCAGCACTTC
cdr3_aa: CAISRADLYYEQHF

j_call: TRBJ2-3
v_call: TRBV7-9
clone_size: .
d_call: .
cdr3_nt: TGTGCCAGCAGCGGGGGGGCGGGAGCCCCAGATACGCAGTATTTT
cdr3_aa: CASSGGAGAPDTQYF